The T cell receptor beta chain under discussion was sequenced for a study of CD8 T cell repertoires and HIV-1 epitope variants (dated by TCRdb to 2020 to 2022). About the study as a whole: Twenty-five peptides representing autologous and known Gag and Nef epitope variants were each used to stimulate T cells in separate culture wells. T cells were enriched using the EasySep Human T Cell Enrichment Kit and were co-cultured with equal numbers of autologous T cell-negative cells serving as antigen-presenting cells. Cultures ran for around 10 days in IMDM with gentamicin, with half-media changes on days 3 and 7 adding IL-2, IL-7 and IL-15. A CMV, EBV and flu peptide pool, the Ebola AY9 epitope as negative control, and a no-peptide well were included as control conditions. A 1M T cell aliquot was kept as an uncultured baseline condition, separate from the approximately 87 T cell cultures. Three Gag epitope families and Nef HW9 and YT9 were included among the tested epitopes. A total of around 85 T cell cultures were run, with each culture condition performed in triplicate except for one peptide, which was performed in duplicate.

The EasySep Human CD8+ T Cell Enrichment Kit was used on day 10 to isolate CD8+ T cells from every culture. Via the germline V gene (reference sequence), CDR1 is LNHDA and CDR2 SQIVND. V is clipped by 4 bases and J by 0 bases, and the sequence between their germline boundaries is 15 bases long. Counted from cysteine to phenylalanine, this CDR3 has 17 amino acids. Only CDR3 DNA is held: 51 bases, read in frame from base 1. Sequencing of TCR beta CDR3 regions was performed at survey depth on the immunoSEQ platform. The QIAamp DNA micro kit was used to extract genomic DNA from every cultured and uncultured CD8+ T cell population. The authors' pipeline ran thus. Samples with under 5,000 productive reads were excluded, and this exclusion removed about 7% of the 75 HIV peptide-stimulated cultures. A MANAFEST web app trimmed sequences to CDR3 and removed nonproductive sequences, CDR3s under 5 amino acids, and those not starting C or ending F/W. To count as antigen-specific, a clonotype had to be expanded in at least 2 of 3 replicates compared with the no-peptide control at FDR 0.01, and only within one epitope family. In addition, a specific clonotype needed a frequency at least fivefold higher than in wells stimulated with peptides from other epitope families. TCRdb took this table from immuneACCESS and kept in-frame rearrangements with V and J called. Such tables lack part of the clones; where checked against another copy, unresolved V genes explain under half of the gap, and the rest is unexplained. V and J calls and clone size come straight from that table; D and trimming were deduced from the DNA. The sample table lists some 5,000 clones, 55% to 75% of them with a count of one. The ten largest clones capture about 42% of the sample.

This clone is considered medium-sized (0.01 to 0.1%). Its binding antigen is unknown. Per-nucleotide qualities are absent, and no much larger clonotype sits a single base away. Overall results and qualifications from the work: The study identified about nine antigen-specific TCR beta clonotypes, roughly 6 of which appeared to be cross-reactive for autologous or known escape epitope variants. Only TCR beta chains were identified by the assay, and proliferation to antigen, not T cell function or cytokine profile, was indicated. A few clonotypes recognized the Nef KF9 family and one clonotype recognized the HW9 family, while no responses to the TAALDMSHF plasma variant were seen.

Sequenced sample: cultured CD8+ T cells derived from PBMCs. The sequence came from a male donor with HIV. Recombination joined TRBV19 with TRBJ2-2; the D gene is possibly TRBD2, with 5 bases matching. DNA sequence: TGTGCCAGTAGTAACTGGATTCAGACTACGAACACCGGGGAGCTGTTTTTT. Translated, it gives CASSNWIQTTNTGELFF.